Sequencing of this T cell receptor beta chain was carried out in a study of OX40 agonist ivuxolimab in advanced cancers. Study as a whole: Each dose-escalation patient presented with hepatocellular carcinoma, melanoma, renal cell or head and neck cancer.

This CDR3 is 12 amino acids long. The V end lost 8 bases, the J end lost 10 bases, and 17 bases lay between the germline ends. CDR1 is MNHEY, CDR2 SMNVEV, per germline (reference sequence). In this sample, this clone turned up many times. Autoimmune disease history or systemic immunosuppression led to patient exclusion. The table came from immunoSEQ multiplex PCR; TCRdb's copy has only in-frame clones and leaves some out. Of tens of thousands of clones in the sample, over 75% were seen once. This sample comprised CD4+ or CD8+ T cells sorted from blood, obtained in a trial of the OX40 agonist ivuxolimab. The gene calls are TRBV27 and TRBJ1-2, with D possibly matching TRBD1 (6 bases). The sequence was collected from an adult with an advanced solid tumor such as melanoma, head and neck, liver or kidney cancer. CDR3 in amino acids: CASGPGQIVYTF. Here the CDR3 DNA reads TGTGCCAGCGGCCCCGGACAGATTGTCTACACCTTC.